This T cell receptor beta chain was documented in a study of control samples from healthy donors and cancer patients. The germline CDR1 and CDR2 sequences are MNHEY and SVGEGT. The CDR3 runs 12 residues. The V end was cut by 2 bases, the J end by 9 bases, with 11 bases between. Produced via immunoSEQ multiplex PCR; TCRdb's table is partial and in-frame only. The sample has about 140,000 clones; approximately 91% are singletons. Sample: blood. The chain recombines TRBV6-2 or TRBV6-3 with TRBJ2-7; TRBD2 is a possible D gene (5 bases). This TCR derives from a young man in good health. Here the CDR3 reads CASSYGSDGQYF. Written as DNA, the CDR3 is TGTGCCAGCAGTTACGGGAGTGATGGGCAGTACTTC.